This entry lists 10 T cell receptor beta chains sequenced from one sample in a study of control samples from healthy donors and cancer patients. The assay was immunoSEQ multiplex PCR, and TCRdb's table has in-frame clones only and misses some. This sample has approximately 90,000 clones; about 82% occur once, and the top ten carry more than 15%. Sequencing was done on a sample of blood. These receptors originate from a man aged 30-40 years in good health.

This clone was seen many times. The chain has TRBV29-1 and TRBJ1-2; D may be TRBD1 (5 bases). CDR1 and CDR2 (germline): SQVTM, ANQGSEA. This CDR3 is built from 14 residues. The V end lost 3 bases, the J end lost 6 bases, and 17 bases lay between the germline ends. The CDR3: CSVDGTSPGNGYTF. The CDR3 DNA sequence: TGCAGCGTTGATGGGACTTCCCCGGGGAATGGCTACACCTTC.

The chain carries TRBV2 and TRBJ2-3, with a tentative D call TRBD1 (6 bases). Trimming pared 2 bases from V and 0 bases from J, leaving 6 bases between. CDR1 and CDR2 from the germline V gene are SNHLY and FYNNEI. There are 14 residues in the CDR3. CDR3 bases: TGTGCCAGCAGTGAAACAGGGAGCACAGATACGCAGTATTTT. Translation gives CASSETGSTDTQYF.

The chain has TRBV18 and TRBJ2-1; 7 bases match TRBD1. Trimming took 1 base from V and 7 from J; bases not matched to a gene: 1. The CDR3 extends over 13 amino acids. The germline CDR1 and CDR2 sequences are KGHSH and LQKENI. CDR3 region: CASSPRQGNEQFF. The CDR3 region has the DNA TGTGCCAGCTCACCACGACAGGGTAATGAGCAGTTCTTC.

V gene TRBV19 combines with J gene TRBJ2-1; a possible D gene is TRBD2 (5 bases). Germline V gene data show CDR1 as LNHDA and CDR2 as SQIVND (reference sequence). V was trimmed by 0 bases and J by 0 bases, leaving 9 bases between them. This CDR3 comprises 16 residues. CDR3 sequence reads: CASSIDRGNSYNEQFF. DNA for the CDR3: TGTGCCAGTAGTATAGATCGGGGAAACTCCTACAATGAGCAGTTCTTC. Looking up the rest from reference TRBV19 and TRBJ2-1 gives the full variable domain: DGGITQSPKYLFRKEGQNVTLSCEQNLNHDAMYWYRQDPGQGLRLIYYSQIVNDFQKGDIAEGYSVSREKKESFPLTVTSAQKNPTAFYLCASSIDRGNSYNEQFFGPGTRLTVL.

This chain joins TRBV7-9 and TRBJ2-2; TRBD1 might be the D (7 bases). The CDR3 contains 17 residues. CDR1 is SEHNR and CDR2 is FQNEAQ in the germline V gene (reference sequence). V was cut by 5 bases and J by 0 bases, with 16 bases left in between. The chain's CDR3 is CASSPPGRGANTGELFF. The CDR3 bases are TGTGCCAGCAGCCCTCCCGGCAGGGGGGCGAACACCGGGGAGCTGTTTTTT.

The chain joins TRBV5-1 to TRBJ1-3; no clear D. Germline CDR1 and CDR2: SGHRS and YFSETQ. V lost 0 bases to trimming and J lost 0 bases, with 4 bases between them. This CDR3 comprises 14 residues. CDR3 amino acids: CASSLAASGNTIYF. The CDR3 region has the DNA TGCGCCAGCAGCTTGGCAGCCTCTGGAAACACCATATATTTT.

This chain joins TRBV19 and TRBJ2-2, with 15 bases aligning to TRBD2. The CDR3 runs 18 residues. The germline V gene has CDR1 LNHDA and CDR2 SQIVND (reference sequence). With V trimmed by 4 bases and J by 3 bases, 6 bases remained unmatched. DNA of the CDR3: TGTGCCAGTAGTAGCTGGGGACTAGCGGGGGGTCACACCGGGGAGCTGTTTTTT. It yields the protein CASSSWGLAGGHTGELFF. Full variable domain (missing parts from reference TRBV19 and TRBJ2-2): DGGITQSPKYLFRKEGQNVTLSCEQNLNHDAMYWYRQDPGQGLRLIYYSQIVNDFQKGDIAEGYSVSREKKESFPLTVTSAQKNPTAFYLCASSSWGLAGGHTGELFFGEGSRLTVL.

The V call is TRBV7-3, the J call TRBJ1-1; a possible D gene is TRBD1 (5 bases). V was clipped by 5 bases and J by 1 base, with 8 bases between them. Looked up from germline, CDR1 is SGHTA and CDR2 is FQGTGA. The CDR3 is made up of 13 amino acids. The CDR3 nucleotides are TGTGCCAGCAGCCGCGACAGGAACACTGAAGCTTTCTTT. Its translation: CASSRDRNTEAFF.

CDR3 region: CATSDLGGGTGELFF. The CDR3 bases are TGTGCCACCAGTGATTTGGGGGGAGGCACCGGGGAGCTGTTTTTT. V and J are TRBV24-1 and TRBJ2-2, with D possibly TRBD2 on 6 matching bases. CDR3 length: 15 residues. Trimming stripped 0 bases from V and 4 bases from J, with 8 bases between. The V gene's germline CDR1 is KGHDR and CDR2 SFDVKD.

V usage is TRBV15 and J usage is TRBJ1-5, with a possible D match to TRBD1 (6 bases). Germline CDR1 reads LNHNV; CDR2 reads YYDKDF (reference sequence). The CDR3 has 15 residues. The V gene lost 0 bases and the J gene lost 6 bases, with 12 bases spanning the gap. In DNA, the CDR3 is TGTGCCACCAGCAGAGACAGGGGAGAAGGTCAGCCCCAGCATTTT. It is translated as CATSRDRGEGQPQHF.